The 12 T cell receptor beta chains below come from one sample, sequenced in a study of identical twins. TCRdb processed the 5' RACE reads anew with MiXCR; each CDR3 protein has one entry. The sample has 540,000 or so distinct CDR3 sequences; around 20% are singletons. These sequences were also reported in another study, on yellow fever vaccine responses in identical twins.

Sequenced input: CD4+ T cells sorted from blood. These receptors all come from a woman aged 18-29 years in good health.

The chain links TRBV20-1 to TRBJ2-1; TRBD1 agrees at 7 bases. The CDR3 extends over 14 amino acids. Germline V lookup: CDR1 DFQATT, CDR2 SNEGSKA (reference sequence). Trimming at V came to 6 bases and at J to 3 bases, leaving 8 bases not matched to a gene. In nucleotides, the CDR3 is TGCAGTGCCGCGGACAGGTTGCACTACAATGAGCAGTTCTTC. Amino acid sequence: CSAADRLHYNEQFF.

This clonotype occurred a few times. The J gene is TRBJ2-7, the V gene TRBV20-1, with TRBD2 as a possible D gene (6 bases). Germline V CDR1 and CDR2: DFQATT, SNEGSKA (reference sequence). The CDR3 is 11 amino acids. V dropped 7 bases and J dropped 3 bases, with 10 bases sitting between them. CDR3 residues: CSGGLNYEQYF. In DNA form, the CDR3 reads TGCAGTGGAGGACTAAACTACGAGCAGTACTTC.

Only a few counts were recorded for this clonotype. The chain is built from TRBV12-3 or TRBV12-4 and TRBJ2-1; 7 bases fit TRBD1. The V gene end was trimmed by 10 bases and the J gene end by 7 bases; junction bases not matched to a gene: 10. This CDR3 has 13 residues. The CDR3 is CATYSTGRNEQFF. The CDR3 DNA follows: TGTGCCACCTACTCGACAGGGCGGAATGAGCAGTTCTTC.

The chain links TRBV11-2 to TRBJ2-5; D perhaps matches TRBD2 (5 bases). This CDR3 is built from 16 residues. Germline CDR1 reads SGHAT; CDR2 reads FQNNGV. V gave up 5 bases and J gave up 1 base, with 17 bases separating them. The CDR3 loop is CASSPPRLRVQETQYF. As DNA, the CDR3 is TGTGCCAGCAGCCCCCCACGGTTGCGGGTCCAAGAGACCCAGTACTTC.

This rearrangement joins TRBV12-3 or TRBV12-4 to TRBJ2-7, with 10 bases identical to TRBD2. The CDR3 runs to 15 residues. V lost 5 bases, J lost 4 bases, and 8 bases stayed unmatched. Written as DNA, the CDR3 is TGTGCCAGCAGTGCCGGACTAGCGGAGAGATACGAGCAGTACTTC. Translation gives CASSAGLAERYEQYF.

The J gene is TRBJ1-1, the V gene TRBV4-1, with TRBD1 as a possible D gene (5 bases). The CDR3 sequence is 17 residues long. Trimming removed 1 base at V and 1 base at J, with 16 bases between. Germline V gives CDR1 MGHRA, CDR2 YSYEKL. The CDR3 here is CASSQVFISGTNTEAFF. DNA of the CDR3: TGCGCCAGCAGCCAAGTGTTCATCTCCGGGACGAACACTGAAGCTTTCTTT.

This clonotype was seen more than once but under ten times. The chain couples TRBV12-3 or TRBV12-4 to TRBJ1-2; D gene unclear. The CDR3 is 14 amino acids. The V end was cut by 6 bases, the J end by 1 base, with 12 bases between. This CDR3 is CASSGLKNNYGYTF. The CDR3 DNA is TGTGCCAGCAGCGGACTGAAGAATAACTATGGCTACACCTTC.

J is TRBJ2-2 and V is TRBV20-1; D tentatively fits TRBD1 or TRBD2 (5 bases each). The V gene lost 2 bases and the J gene lost 6 bases, with 13 bases spanning the gap. Per the germline V gene, CDR1 is DFQATT and CDR2 is SNEGSKA (reference sequence). CDR3 length: 14 residues. The DNA of the CDR3 is TGCAGTGCTAGACCCGGGGCCAACCCCGGGGAGCTGTTTTTT. Protein product: CSARPGANPGELFF.

This clonotype was detected a few times. The chain carries TRBV7-6 and TRBJ2-5; the D gene could be TRBD1 or TRBD2 (5 bases each). Germline loops: CDR1 SGHVS, CDR2 FNYEAQ. V was pared by 5 bases and J by 5 bases, with 15 bases between. The CDR3 covers 14 residues. CDR3 residues: CASSQMGEGETQYF. The CDR3 DNA follows: TGTGCCAGCAGCCAGATGGGCGAGGGGGAGACCCAGTACTTC. Complete variable domain (other parts from reference TRBV7-6 and TRBJ2-5): GAGVSQSPRYKVTKRGQDVALRCDPISGHVSLYWYRQALGQGPEFLTYFNYEAQQDKSGLPNDRFSAERPEGSISTLTIQRTEQRDSAMYRCASSQMGEGETQYFGPGTRLLVL.

V usage is TRBV10-2 and J usage is TRBJ2-5; D gene ambiguous. CDR1 WSHSY and CDR2 SAAADI come from the germline V gene. The length of the CDR3 is 15 residues. V lost 8 bases, J lost 3 bases, and 19 bases lay in between. Here the CDR3 DNA reads TGCGCCAGCTCTAGTGTGGGGTTGGGGAAAGAGACCCAGTACTTC. Translated, it gives CASSSVGLGKETQYF.

This clonotype has just a few counts. This chain joins TRBV29-1 and TRBJ2-3; D perhaps matches TRBD2 (6 bases). Germline V gives CDR1 SQVTM, CDR2 ANQGSEA. V was cut by 4 bases and J by 0 bases, with 11 bases left in between. CDR3 length: 14 amino acids. The chain's CDR3 is CSVGTGTSTDTQYF. In nucleotides, the CDR3 is TGCAGCGTTGGTACGGGGACTAGCACAGATACGCAGTATTTT.

The V call is TRBV6-1, the J call TRBJ2-1; possible D gene TRBD2, 6 bases. The CDR3 contains 15 residues. Germline V gene lookup returns CDR1 MNHNS and CDR2 SASEGT. Deletions cut 6 bases from V and 1 base from J, with 13 bases between. CDR3 nucleotide sequence: TGTGCCAGCAGGTCGAAGGAGGGTTCCTACAATGAGCAGTTCTTC. Protein: CASRSKEGSYNEQFF.